Shown below are 5 T cell receptor beta chains from a single sample sequenced in a study of blood T cells in healthy people across ages. A second PCR of 7 to 11 cycles used a sample-barcoded 5' primer and a J-beta primer mix. MiXCR was run by TCRdb on the 5' RACE reads, yielding one entry per CDR3 protein. Of 1,300,000 or so distinct CDR3 sequences listed, 55% to 75% are singletons. Sequenced input: blood. The receptors originated from a man aged 18 to 29 in good health.

CDR3 sequence reads: CASSAPGTSGFDEQFF. CDR3 sequence (DNA): TGTGCCAGCAGTGCTCCCGGGACTAGCGGATTCGATGAGCAGTTCTTC. V and J are TRBV25-1 and TRBJ2-1; 11 nucleotides align to TRBD2. J was trimmed by 8 bases and V by 4 bases; bases with no gene match: 10. CDR3 length equals 16 residues. CDR1 and CDR2 (germline): MGHDK, SYGVNS.

This clonotype was detected a few times. The CDR3 sequence: CATSSRDTMGSNVLTF. CDR3 bases: TGTGCCACCAGCAGCCGGGACACCATGGGGTCCAACGTCCTGACTTTC. This chain links TRBV15 with TRBJ2-6; tentative D call: TRBD1 (6 bases). The CDR3 totals 16 residues. With 3 bases removed from V and 8 bases from J, the gap between germline ends came to 17 bases. Germline CDR1 and CDR2: LNHNV and YYDKDF (reference sequence).

The chain links TRBV15 to TRBJ1-4; unclear D gene. The CDR3 totals 14 residues. Germline CDR1 LNHNV, CDR2 YYDKDF (reference sequence). The ends were cut back, 7 bases at V and 10 bases at J, with 19 bases in the middle. The CDR3 DNA follows: TGTGCCACCACCACGGGTCCCGAGACTGGAAAACTGTTTTTT. It is translated as CATTTGPETGKLFF.

V gene TRBV7-9 combines with J gene TRBJ1-2; TRBD1 matches 8 bases. Germline CDR1 reads SEHNR; CDR2 reads FQNEAQ (reference sequence). The CDR3 loop spans 17 amino acids. The junction had 13 bases not matched to a gene; V was cut back by 5 bases and J by 2 bases. CDR3 residues: CASSPTLGQGPNYGYTF. CDR3 nucleotide sequence: TGTGCCAGCAGCCCAACACTCGGACAGGGCCCAAACTATGGCTACACCTTC. The whole variable domain, remainder taken from reference TRBV7-9 and TRBJ1-2, is DTGVSQNPRHKITKRGQNVTFRCDPISEHNRLYWYRQTLGQGPEFLTYFQNEAQLEKSRLLSDRFSAERPKGSFSTLEIQRTEQGDSAMYLCASSPTLGQGPNYGYTFGSGTRLTVV.

J is TRBJ2-1 and V is TRBV7-9; perhaps TRBD2 as D (6 bases). V shed 7 bases and J shed 11 bases, with 15 bases lying between them. Per germline, CDR1 SEHNR and CDR2 FQNEAQ (reference sequence). This CDR3 contains 12 residues. The chain's CDR3 is CASKVPDYKQFF. CDR3 nucleotides: TGTGCCAGCAAGGTCCCGGACTATAAGCAGTTCTTC.